One and the same sample provided the 24 T cell receptor beta chains below, sequenced in a study of CD8 T cells in Susac syndrome. An input of about 0.5 to 1 ug of RNA was subjected to reverse transcription using random hexamers. TCRdb used MiXCR to reprocess the immunoSEQ multiplex PCR reads, holding one entry per CDR3 protein. The repertoire consists of roughly 100,000 distinct CDR3 sequences, with less than 95% occurring once and the leading ten covering 0.41%. The sequencing sample was made of CD8+ T cells from PBMCs. The receptors come from a human donor with Susac syndrome.

The V gene is TRBV6-1, the J gene TRBJ2-1; 7 bases align to TRBD2. The CDR3 length is 14 residues. In germline, CDR1 is MNHNS, CDR2 SASEGT. After removal of 1 base from V and 5 bases from J, the junction contained 2 bases not matched to a gene. This chain's CDR3 is CASSEGAGDNEQFF. CDR3 DNA sequence: TGTGCCAGCAGTGAAGGTGCGGGGGACAATGAGCAGTTCTTC.

The genes are TRBV27 and TRBJ2-1; TRBD2 matches 9 bases. Germline-derived CDR1 and CDR2 are MNHEY and SMNVEV (reference sequence). The CDR3 totals 15 residues. After removal of 3 bases from V and 4 bases from J, the junction contained 4 bases not matched to a gene. CDR3 protein: CASSFSTSGYNEQFF. The CDR3 region has the DNA TGTGCCAGCAGTTTCAGTACTAGCGGGTACAATGAGCAGTTCTTC.

This clonotype was found once. The chain is built from TRBV2 and TRBJ2-3, with D unresolved. V lost 2 bases, J lost 0 bases, and 3 bases lay in between. The germline gives CDR1 SNHLY, CDR2 FYNNEI. This CDR3 is built from 13 residues. CDR3 sequence (DNA): TGTGCCAGCAGTGAACCTAGCACAGATACGCAGTATTTT. This sequence encodes CASSEPSTDTQYF.

The J gene is TRBJ2-5, the V gene TRBV12-3 or TRBV12-4; tentatively, D is TRBD1 or TRBD2 (5 bases each). The V and J ends lost 5 bases and 7 bases respectively, with 17 bases between them. This CDR3 has 14 residues. CDR3 in DNA: TGTGCCAGCAGTACCCCCTGGGACCAGGGGACCCAGTACTTC. Protein product: CASSTPWDQGTQYF.

This clonotype was observed a single time. The J gene is TRBJ2-5, the V gene TRBV7-9, with D unclear. Germline V gene sequence: CDR1 SEHNR, CDR2 FQNEAQ (reference sequence). CDR3 length: 15 residues. V dropped 4 bases and J dropped 0 bases, with 12 bases sitting between them. The DNA of the CDR3 is TGTGCCAGCAGCTCCCGTTCCCGAAACCAAGAGACCCAGTACTTC. Translation gives CASSSRSRNQETQYF.

The gene calls are TRBV25-1 and TRBJ2-1; unclear D gene. Germline CDR1 reads MGHDK; CDR2 reads SYGVNS. This CDR3 comprises 12 residues. The V gene lost 1 base and the J gene lost 8 bases, with 6 bases spanning the gap. The CDR3 is CASSESGYEQFF. CDR3 DNA: TGTGCCAGCAGTGAATCTGGCTATGAGCAGTTCTTC.

The count of this clonotype is one. CDR3 in amino acids: CASSIGPAGANVLTF. CDR3 DNA sequence: TGTGCCAGTAGTATAGGTCCCGCTGGGGCCAACGTCCTGACTTTC. The V call is TRBV19, the J call TRBJ2-6; no reliable D call. This CDR3 region has 15 residues. Per germline, CDR1 LNHDA and CDR2 SQIVND (reference sequence). Trimming removed 1 base at V and 2 bases at J, with 6 bases between.

The rearrangement joins TRBV4-1 to TRBJ2-1, with 8 bases that match TRBD2. This CDR3 region has 16 residues. The germline CDR1 and CDR2 sequences are MGHRA and YSYEKL. The V segment lost 0 bases and the J segment 2 bases; nucleotides outside the gene matches: 3. The CDR3 spells CASSQDGGDAYNEQFF. The CDR3 DNA reads as TGCGCCAGCAGCCAAGACGGGGGGGACGCCTACAATGAGCAGTTCTTC.

This chain connects TRBV9 to TRBJ2-7; TRBD1 matches at 8 bases. The CDR3 contains 14 residues. Germline-derived CDR1 and CDR2 are SGDLS and YYNGEE. V lost 4 bases to trimming and J lost 3 bases; unmatched junction nucleotides: 6. The CDR3 sequence is CASSSRTGNYEQYF. DNA for the CDR3: TGTGCCAGCAGCTCGCGGACAGGGAACTACGAGCAGTACTTC.

The chain employs TRBV6-6 and TRBJ1-2; D unclear. Germline V CDR1 and CDR2: MNHNY, SVGAGI (reference sequence). Deletions cut 10 bases from V and 7 bases from J, with 16 bases between. The CDR3 has 12 amino acids. CDR3 region: CAIQVPGSGYTF. DNA of the CDR3: TGTGCCATCCAAGTCCCGGGCTCTGGCTACACCTTC.

This clonotype was found once. The chain combines TRBV4-1 with TRBJ2-5; a possible D gene is TRBD2 (5 bases). Per the germline V gene, CDR1 is MGHRA and CDR2 is YSYEKL. V lost 3 bases to trimming and J lost 1 base, with 9 bases between them. The CDR3 totals 14 residues. CDR3 sequence reads: CASSHIGGQETQYF. CDR3 nucleotides: TGCGCCAGCAGCCATATCGGAGGCCAAGAGACCCAGTACTTC.

The rearrangement links TRBV6-6 to TRBJ1-2; D remains ambiguous. The CDR3 sequence is 11 residues long. Trimming left V 6 bases short and J 6 bases short, with 8 bases between. In germline, CDR1 is MNHNY, CDR2 SVGAGI (reference sequence). CDR3 nucleotide sequence: TGTGCCAGCAGGGATGGCGATGGCTACACCTTC. It encodes CASRDGDGYTF.

In this sample, this clonotype turned up a few times. The rearrangement links TRBV19 to TRBJ1-5; tentative D call: TRBD1 (6 bases). CDR3 size: 9 residues. Trimming shortened V by 11 bases and J by 7 bases, and 6 bases separated the two germline ends. The germline V gene encodes CDR1 LNHDA and CDR2 SQIVND (reference sequence). CDR3 protein: CAGGQPQHF. As DNA, the CDR3 is TGTGCCGGGGGCCAGCCCCAGCATTTT.

The chain employs TRBV7-8 and TRBJ2-3; TRBD1 agrees at 7 bases. The germline CDR1 and CDR2 sequences are SGHVS and FQNEAQ. This CDR3 has 18 amino acids. V lost 4 bases to trimming and J lost 0 bases; unmatched junction nucleotides: 13. CDR3 protein: CASSSPPTGALSTDTQYF. The CDR3 bases are TGTGCCAGCAGCTCTCCCCCCACAGGGGCCCTTAGCACAGATACGCAGTATTTT.

V and J are TRBV20-1 and TRBJ2-1; D possibly corresponds to TRBD1 (8 bases). Germline V CDR1 and CDR2: DFQATT, SNEGSKA (reference sequence). The V end lost 0 bases, the J end lost 3 bases, and 15 bases lay between the germline ends. The CDR3 spans 16 residues. The CDR3 loop reads CSARDGTGGGYNEQFF. The CDR3, as DNA: TGCAGTGCTAGAGATGGAACAGGGGGGGGCTACAATGAGCAGTTCTTC.

The chain is built from TRBV27 and TRBJ1-5; D gene uncertain. Germline V gene data show CDR1 as MNHEY and CDR2 as SMNVEV (reference sequence). The V and J ends lost 5 bases and 2 bases respectively, with 13 bases between them. The length of the CDR3 is 15 residues. CDR3 DNA: TGTGCCAGCAGTCAGCGGATCGGGGGCAATCAGCCCCAGCATTTT. As protein: CASSQRIGGNQPQHF.

This rearrangement joins TRBV7-3 to TRBJ2-1; 13 bases agree with TRBD2. Trimming removed 5 bases from V and 3 bases from J; junction bases left unmatched: 4. CDR3 size: 16 residues. Germline CDR1 is SGHTA and CDR2 is FQGTGA. This CDR3 is CASSQGLAGIYNEQFF. The CDR3, as DNA: TGTGCCAGCAGCCAGGGACTAGCGGGGATCTACAATGAGCAGTTCTTC. Full variable domain (outside the CDR3, taken from reference TRBV7-3 and TRBJ2-1): GAGVSQTPSNKVTEKGKYVELRCDPISGHTALYWYRQSLGQGPEFLIYFQGTGAADDSGLPNDRFFAVRPEGSVSTLKIQRTERGDSAVYLCASSQGLAGIYNEQFFGPGTRLTVL.

The chain combines TRBV27 with TRBJ1-6; a possible D gene is TRBD1 (6 bases). Trimming removed 2 bases from V and 10 bases from J, with 18 bases in between. The CDR3 consists of 16 residues. Germline CDR1 reads MNHEY; CDR2 reads SMNVEV (reference sequence). The CDR3 reads CASSLGITGFGSPLHF. DNA of the CDR3: TGTGCCAGCAGTTTAGGGATAACAGGGTTTGGATCACCCCTCCACTTT.

This chain connects TRBV7-8 to TRBJ2-5; perhaps TRBD2 as D (6 bases). The CDR3 length is 15 residues. Germline V gene sequence: CDR1 SGHVS, CDR2 FQNEAQ. Trimming took 2 bases from V and 5 from J, leaving 15 bases between them. The CDR3 protein is CASSLLERAAETQYF. CDR3 bases: TGTGCCAGCAGCTTATTGGAGCGGGCAGCCGAGACCCAGTACTTC.

The chain has TRBV27 and TRBJ1-5; 9 nucleotides agree with TRBD1. V trimming: 5 bases; J trimming: 4 bases; junction bases outside the gene matches: 9. The CDR3 loop spans 16 amino acids. The germline V gene has CDR1 MNHEY and CDR2 SMNVEV (reference sequence). The CDR3: CASSKRGQGPNQPQHF. DNA for the CDR3: TGTGCCAGCAGTAAACGGGGACAGGGCCCTAATCAGCCCCAGCATTTT.

The sample holds one count of this clonotype. The genes are TRBV13 and TRBJ1-2; 10 nucleotides agree with TRBD1. Germline CDR1 reads PRHDT; CDR2 reads FYEKMQ (reference sequence). With V trimmed by 4 bases and J by 6 bases, 2 bases remained unmatched. CDR3 length: 13 residues. In DNA form, the CDR3 reads TGTGCCAGCAGCTGGGACAGGGGAAATGGCTACACCTTC. It yields the protein CASSWDRGNGYTF.

The CDR3 is CASSAYTGTSTDTQYF. CDR3 sequence (DNA): TGTGCCAGCAGTGCCTATACAGGGACTAGCACAGATACGCAGTATTTT. The V gene is TRBV12-3 or TRBV12-4, the J gene TRBJ2-3; D assignment may be TRBD1 or TRBD2 (6 bases each). The CDR3 is 16 amino acids. V was clipped by 5 bases and J by 0 bases, with 15 bases between them.

The chain recombines TRBV7-3 with TRBJ2-1; 8 nucleotides line up with TRBD2. Germline V gives CDR1 SGHTA, CDR2 FQGTGA. The CDR3 is 15 residues long. V was clipped by 2 bases and J by 2 bases; unmatched bases: 2. The CDR3 region has the DNA TGTGCCAGCAGCTTAGACGGGGGGGCCTACAATGAGCAGTTCTTC. This sequence encodes CASSLDGGAYNEQFF.

The gene calls are TRBV5-1 and TRBJ2-1; D unresolved. CDR3 length: 11 residues. V was trimmed by 1 base and J by 8 bases, leaving 4 bases between them. Germline V gene data show CDR1 as SGHRS and CDR2 as YFSETQ. The CDR3 bases are TGCGCCAGCAGCTTGTACCATGAGCAGTTCTTC. It is translated as CASSLYHEQFF.